This T cell receptor (beta chain) was found in a study of early T cells in non-severe SARS-CoV-2 infection. J gave up 5 bases and V 3 bases, and 11 bases lay outside the gene matches. The CDR3 consists of 15 residues. Per the germline V gene, CDR1 is SGHNT and CDR2 is YYREEE (reference sequence). Each cDNA molecule carried a unique molecular identifier. TCRdb recomputed calls from the 5' RACE reads with MiXCR, one row per CDR3 protein. The sample shows about 89,000 distinct CDR3 sequences, under 15% of them seen only once. The sample holds many counts of this clonotype. This sequence was found in an adult who was a healthcare worker with PCR-confirmed SARS-CoV-2 infection or an uninfected control (not recorded which). The chain couples TRBV5-4 to TRBJ2-7; 7 bases line up with TRBD2. Sample: whole blood. CDR3 sequence (DNA): TGTGCCAGCAGCTGTAGCGGGTGGACGTTCCACGAGCAGTACGTC. This sequence encodes CASSCSGWTFHEQYV.